One and the same sample provided the 30 T cell receptor beta chains below, sequenced in a study of blood T cells in healthy people across ages (dated by TCRdb to the mid-2010s). Library generation was performed with 5' RACE. The sequencer was an Illumina HiSeq 2500. A second PCR of roughly 6 to 12 cycles was run with a J-beta primer mix and a sample-barcoded 5' primer. The public reads were reprocessed in TCRdb via fastp at Q25 and MiXCR, keeping in-frame beta chains. Every distinct CDR3 protein forms one entry, paired with its most common genes and DNA. Here the sample has about 1 million distinct CDR3 sequences; more than 40% occur a single time. The top ten constitute around 18% of the sample. The sequencing sample was made of blood. These receptors all stem from a woman in her sixties in good health.

To note about this clonotype: The germline gene is not matched at one end of the junction; a read error may be the cause. V is TRBV3-1 and J is TRBJ2-3; 12 bases match TRBD2. The CDR3 has 17 amino acids. Germline values: CDR1 LGHDT, CDR2 YNNKEL (reference sequence). The CDR3 protein is CASSQDLAGGPKDTQYF. CDR3 coding DNA: TGTGCCAGCAGTCAAGATCTAGCGGGAGGGCCGAAAGATACGCAGTATTTT.

This chain uses TRBV7-9 with TRBJ1-2; D gene uncertain. Trimming cost V 5 bases and J 5 bases, with 18 bases left between them. Germline CDR1 and CDR2: SEHNR and FQNEAQ (reference sequence). The CDR3 is made up of 15 amino acids. This CDR3 is CASSPGPEEVYGYTF. In nucleotides, the CDR3 is TGTGCCAGCAGCCCCGGTCCCGAAGAGGTATATGGCTACACCTTC.

V and J are TRBV20-1 and TRBJ2-3; 11 bases map to TRBD2. The CDR3 length is 16 residues. Germline trimming cut 4 bases from V and 6 bases from J; bases unmatched to any gene: 12. Germline CDR1 reads DFQATT; CDR2 reads SNEGSKA (reference sequence). The CDR3 sequence is CSATDLLAGVADTQYF. The CDR3 bases are TGCAGTGCTACAGATTTACTAGCGGGAGTGGCGGATACGCAGTATTTT.

In its sample, this clonotype was seen once. The chain combines TRBV20-1 with TRBJ2-7; 9 nucleotides align to TRBD2. Germline V lookup: CDR1 DFQATT, CDR2 SNEGSKA (reference sequence). The length of the CDR3 is 13 residues. With 1 base clipped from V and 2 bases from J, the junction kept 0 bases outside the gene matches. CDR3 protein: CSARGGRAYEQYF. CDR3 DNA: TGCAGTGCTAGAGGCGGGAGGGCCTACGAGCAGTACTTC.

The V call is TRBV3-1, the J call TRBJ2-1; 7 bases are shared with TRBD2. Trimming at V came to 3 bases and at J to 4 bases, leaving 9 bases not matched to a gene. From germline, CDR1 is LGHDT and CDR2 YNNKEL (reference sequence). This CDR3 comprises 16 residues. The CDR3 coding sequence is TGTGCCAGCAGCCATGAGAGCGGGATCCCTTACAATGAGCAGTTCTTC. Its translation: CASSHESGIPYNEQFF.

The rearrangement joins TRBV6-1 to TRBJ2-1, with TRBD2 matching 11 bases. Germline loops: CDR1 MNHNS, CDR2 SASEGT. V lost 3 bases, J lost 4 bases, and 5 bases stayed unmatched. The CDR3 runs to 16 residues. The DNA of the CDR3 is TGTGCCAGCAGTGAGCGACTAGCGGGATTATACAATGAGCAGTTCTTC. This sequence encodes CASSERLAGLYNEQFF.

The DNA of the CDR3 is TGTGCCAGCAGCTTAGGCGTCAACTACAATGAGCAGTTCTTC. It translates to CASSLGVNYNEQFF. This chain links TRBV7-9 with TRBJ2-1; D not resolved. Germline loops: CDR1 SEHNR, CDR2 FQNEAQ (reference sequence). Trimming removed 1 base from V and 3 bases from J, with 7 bases in between. This CDR3 is built from 14 residues.

This clonotype was recorded many times. This may come from a read error, since a much larger clone is one base off. The V gene is TRBV21-1, the J gene TRBJ2-3. TRBV21-1 is a known pseudogene. The CDR3 is made up of 15 amino acids. The CDR3 region is CASSNSGVWTDTQYF. The CDR3 DNA is TGTGCCAGCAGCAACTCTGGGGTTTGGACAGATACGCAGTATTTT.

Points on this clonotype: A much larger clone sits a single nucleotide away, making a read error possible. V usage is TRBV29-1 and J usage is TRBJ2-1; D tentatively fits TRBD1 or TRBD2 (6 bases each). The CDR3 has 16 amino acids. From germline, CDR1 is SQVTM and CDR2 ANQGSEA. CDR3 bases: TGCAGCGTTGTAGGGGGGCTAGCAGGCTCCTGCAATGAGCAGTTCTTC. Translated: CSVVGGLAGSCNEQFF.

The sample holds a few counts of this clonotype. This rearrangement joins TRBV7-2 to TRBJ2-7, with D perhaps TRBD2 (6 bases). Germline V gene data show CDR1 as SGHTA and CDR2 as FQGNSA. The CDR3 consists of 15 residues. V was cut by 2 bases and J by 0 bases, with 11 bases left in between. For the CDR3, the DNA is TGTGCCAGCAGCTTATGGCGGGGCAGCTCCTACGAGCAGTACTTC. Residues: CASSLWRGSSYEQYF.

The CDR3 nucleotides read TGCAGTGCCGCCACCCTTAGACAGGGTCCCGAAGATACGCAGTATTTT. Its protein is CSAATLRQGPEDTQYF. The chain is built from TRBV20-1 and TRBJ2-3, with TRBD1 matching 7 bases. V lost 6 bases, J lost 5 bases, and 17 bases stayed unmatched. CDR3 length: 16 amino acids. Germline CDR1 DFQATT, CDR2 SNEGSKA (reference sequence).

The chain joins TRBV20-1 to TRBJ2-1; D gene uncertain. V gave up 5 bases and J gave up 1 base, with 15 bases separating them. Looked up from germline, CDR1 is DFQATT and CDR2 is SNEGSKA (reference sequence). The CDR3 spans 15 residues. In nucleotides, the CDR3 is TGCAGTGCTCCCAACCTCCAGGAATCCTACAATGAGCAGTTCTTC. It yields the protein CSAPNLQESYNEQFF.

The V call is TRBV20-1, the J call TRBJ2-1; weak D call: TRBD2 (7 bases). From germline, CDR1 is DFQATT and CDR2 SNEGSKA (reference sequence). CDR3 size: 19 residues. V was cut by 7 bases and J by 0 bases, with 28 bases left in between. The CDR3 loop is CSVIIGDLARGHSYNEQFF. Written as DNA, the CDR3 is TGCAGTGTCATCATAGGGGACTTGGCGCGGGGGCACTCCTACAATGAGCAGTTCTTC.

The chain recombines TRBV5-1 with TRBJ2-7; 9 positions match TRBD1. Germline assignment: CDR1 SGHRS and CDR2 YFSETQ. This CDR3 is built from 19 residues. V dropped 3 bases and J dropped 3; count of bases not matched to a gene: 19. CDR3 in DNA: TGCGCCAGCAGCTGGGACCCTCCGGGACAGGGTCCCCGGGGCTACGAGCAGTACTTC. Translation gives CASSWDPPGQGPRGYEQYF.

This rearrangement joins TRBV20-1 to TRBJ2-3; TRBD2 matches 7 bases. The CDR3 spans 14 residues. The V and J ends lost 6 bases and 0 bases, in that order; junction bases with no gene match: 6. Germline loops: CDR1 DFQATT, CDR2 SNEGSKA (reference sequence). The CDR3 loop reads CSAPVSGSTDTQYF. CDR3 nucleotides: TGCAGTGCCCCGGTTAGCGGGAGCACAGATACGCAGTATTTT.

This clonotype showed up just a few times. The chain recombines TRBV12-3 or TRBV12-4 with TRBJ1-1; D gene unclear. This CDR3 spans 14 amino acids. V was trimmed by 9 bases and J by 2 bases, leaving 16 bases between them. CDR3: CASRSAGTNTEAFF. Here the CDR3 DNA reads TGTGCCAGTAGGTCAGCGGGAACAAACACTGAAGCTTTCTTT.

The V gene is TRBV20-1, the J gene TRBJ2-1; TRBD2 matches 13 bases. With V trimmed by 5 bases and J by 7 bases, 5 bases remained unmatched. The germline gives CDR1 DFQATT, CDR2 SNEGSKA (reference sequence). The CDR3 runs 14 residues. In DNA form, the CDR3 reads TGCAGTGCTTACGAACTAGCGGGAGGGAATGAGCAGTTCTTC. Translated: CSAYELAGGNEQFF.

This CDR3 reads CASSQLGAGGRTYNEQFF. In DNA form, the CDR3 reads TGTGCCAGCAGCCAGCTAGGAGCGGGAGGGCGGACCTACAATGAGCAGTTCTTC. This chain joins TRBV3-1 and TRBJ2-1, with 10 bases lining up with TRBD2. The CDR3 has 18 residues. Germline CDR1 and CDR2: LGHDT and YNNKEL (reference sequence). Trimming took 3 bases from V and 2 from J; bases not matched to a gene: 10.

The CDR3 region is CASSYLAGGGTDTQYF. The CDR3 nucleotides read TGTGCCAGCAGCTACCTCGCGGGGGGAGGCACAGATACGCAGTATTTT. This chain uses TRBV7-9 with TRBJ2-3; 8 nucleotides line up with TRBD2. This CDR3 region has 16 residues. Trimming took 4 bases from V and 1 from J; bases not matched to a gene: 7. Germline CDR1 is SEHNR and CDR2 is FQNEAQ (reference sequence).

The chain employs TRBV29-1 and TRBJ2-1; no reliable D call. This CDR3 has 14 residues. In germline, CDR1 is SQVTM, CDR2 ANQGSEA. Trimming removed 1 base at V and 5 bases at J, with 12 bases between. Here the CDR3 reads CSVEAFLGHNEQFF. CDR3 sequence (DNA): TGCAGCGTTGAAGCCTTCCTAGGGCACAATGAGCAGTTCTTC.

A note on this clonotype: Mismatch with germline at one junction end may stem from a read error. The chain uses TRBV11-2 and TRBJ2-7, with 10 bases lining up with TRBD2. There are 15 residues in the CDR3. CDR1 is SGHAT and CDR2 is FQNNGV in the germline V gene. CDR3 sequence reads: CASSRPGLATYVQYF. For the CDR3, the DNA is TGTGCCAGCAGCCGACCGGGACTAGCGACCTACGTGCAGTACTTC. The full variable domain, its missing parts supplied by reference TRBV11-2 and TRBJ2-7, is EAGVAQSPRYKIIEKRQSVAFWCNPISGHATLYWYQQILGQGPKLLIQFQNNGVVDDSQLPKDRFSAERLKGVDSTLKIQPAKLEDSAVYLCASSRPGLATYVQYFGPGTRLTVT.

This rearrangement joins TRBV24-1 to TRBJ2-1, with D possibly matching TRBD1 (5 bases). V gave up 3 bases and J gave up 5 bases, with 10 bases separating them. Germline assignment: CDR1 KGHDR and CDR2 SFDVKD. CDR3 length: 14 amino acids. CDR3 coding DNA: TGTGCCACCAGTGATCCTGGACACCACAATGAGCAGTTCTTC. Amino acid sequence: CATSDPGHHNEQFF.

The table lists this clonotype with a few counts. The rearrangement joins TRBV10-3 to TRBJ2-5; 7 bases agree with TRBD1. Per the germline V gene, CDR1 is ENHRY and CDR2 is SYGVKD. The CDR3 sequence is 13 residues long. V lost 8 bases to trimming and J lost 1 base; unmatched junction nucleotides: 4. In DNA form, the CDR3 reads TGTGCCATCGGGACAGCAACCCAAGAGACCCAGTACTTC. Translation gives CAIGTATQETQYF.

J is TRBJ2-5 and V is TRBV12-3 or TRBV12-4; unclear D gene. The V end lost 7 bases, the J end lost 3 bases, and 21 bases lay between the germline ends. The CDR3 runs to 16 residues. CDR3: CASKPGPSLGKETQYF. The DNA for the CDR3 is TGTGCCAGCAAACCTGGCCCAAGTCTTGGAAAAGAGACCCAGTACTTC.

This chain links TRBV6-5 with TRBJ2-3; unclear D gene. This CDR3 is built from 14 residues. Trimming stripped 0 bases from V and 4 bases from J, with 8 bases between. The germline CDR1 and CDR2 sequences are MNHEY and SVGAGI. The CDR3 DNA reads TGTGCCAGCAGTTACTCCGGTTGGGCAGATACGCAGTATTTT. Translated, it gives CASSYSGWADTQYF.

This rearrangement joins TRBV3-1 to TRBJ2-1, with 9 bases lining up with TRBD2. CDR3 length: 14 residues. Trimming cost V 4 bases and J 14 bases; bases outside gene matches: 12. Germline assignment: CDR1 LGHDT and CDR2 YNNKEL (reference sequence). CDR3 nucleotide sequence: TGTGCCAGCAGCCGACAAAGCGCGGGAGGGCCGAAGTTCTTC. It yields the protein CASSRQSAGGPKFF.

This clonotype was observed a handful of times. This rearrangement joins TRBV28 to TRBJ2-7, with D maybe TRBD2 (6 bases). The V and J ends lost 3 bases and 5 bases respectively, with 17 bases between them. The CDR3 runs 15 residues. The germline CDR1 and CDR2 sequences are MDHEN and SYDVKM. The CDR3 DNA reads as TGTGCCAGCAGTTTTACCTCCGGAGGGAGGAACGAGCAGTACTTC. Translation: CASSFTSGGRNEQYF.

This clonotype was seen only a few times. This chain connects TRBV13 to TRBJ2-5; 7 positions agree with TRBD1. The CDR3 is made up of 14 amino acids. Germline CDR1 PRHDT, CDR2 FYEKMQ (reference sequence). Trimming cost V 4 bases and J 3 bases; bases outside gene matches: 5. CDR3 residues: CASSSGTVKETQYF. The CDR3 region has the DNA TGTGCCAGCAGCTCCGGGACAGTTAAAGAGACCCAGTACTTC.

V and J are TRBV20-1 and TRBJ2-1, with D possibly being TRBD2 (6 bases). Germline CDR1 DFQATT, CDR2 SNEGSKA (reference sequence). The ends were cut back, 3 bases at V and 0 bases at J, with 18 bases in the middle. The CDR3 is made up of 17 amino acids. The CDR3 DNA reads TGCAGTGCTAGGGGGGGAGGAAAGGTAAGCTCCTACAATGAGCAGTTCTTC. It yields the protein CSARGGGKVSSYNEQFF.

This chain links TRBV28 with TRBJ2-7; 8 bases agree with TRBD2. V lost 7 bases to trimming and J lost 6 bases; unmatched junction nucleotides: 17. CDR3 size: 16 residues. CDR1 MDHEN and CDR2 SYDVKM come from the germline V gene. CDR3 region: CASKVGVAGSPGEQYF. The CDR3 region has the DNA TGTGCCAGCAAAGTGGGGGTAGCGGGATCCCCGGGCGAGCAGTACTTC. Full variable domain (remainder filled in from reference TRBV28 and TRBJ2-7): DVKVTQSSRYLVKRTGEKVFLECVQDMDHENMFWYRQDPGLGLRLIYFSYDVKMKEKGDIPEGYSVSREKKERFSLILESASTNQTSMYLCASKVGVAGSPGEQYFGPGTRLTVT.